This T cell receptor (beta chain) was recovered during a study of radiotherapy plus CTLA-4 blockade in lung cancer. Study at large: For about 18% of patients, objective responses occurred, and about 33% had disease control. General study results and limits: Expansion of tumor-derived TCR clones was observed in blood after radiotherapy plus ipilimumab. The best predictor of response was reported to be early blood T cell clone dynamics, with interferon-beta.

As concerns this clone: Its antigen is unknown.

Looked up from germline, CDR1 is SGHAT and CDR2 is FQDESV (reference sequence). This CDR3 spans 16 amino acids. V dropped 0 bases and J dropped 3 bases, with 12 bases sitting between them. Assay: immunoSEQ multiplex PCR; the TCRdb copy retains only in-frame clones and omits some. The repertoire consists of approximately 34,000 clones, with 60% to 75% occurring once and the leading ten covering 3.5% to 4.5%. This clonotype originated in a human donor with non-small cell lung cancer who had stable disease on radiotherapy plus ipilimumab. The chain carries TRBV11-1 and TRBJ2-4, with D perhaps TRBD2 (5 bases). Sequenced material: peripheral blood, taken from a patient treated with radiotherapy plus ipilimumab. CDR3 nucleotide sequence: TGTGCCAGCAGCTTAGCGATCGGGGTTAGCAAAAACATTCAGTACTTC. It translates to CASSLAIGVSKNIQYF.